These T cell receptor beta chains were read from a single sample in a study of cytomegalovirus exposure and HLA in healthy donors. Assay: immunoSEQ multiplex PCR; the TCRdb copy retains only in-frame clones and omits some. The sample's table shows 150,000 or so clones. Sequenced: PBMCs. The receptor source for this set is a man between 18 and 29 years old in good health and CMV-seronegative. Both conserved end residues are part of each CDR3. The D gene is left open where the match is weak.

cdr3_nt	cdr3_aa	j_call	d_call	v_call
TGTGCCAGCAGTGCAGGGTACCCCGGTGGATCTAATGAAAAACTGTTTTTT	CASSAGYPGGSNEKLFF	TRBJ1-4	.	TRBV6-4
TGTGCCAGCAGTGCTCAGGGGGCGCGCACTGAAGCTTTCTTT	CASSAQGARTEAFF	TRBJ1-1	TRBD1	TRBV2
TGTGCCAGTAGTATTGGGTCGGGACAGGGGCGAGAGACCCAGTACTTC	CASSIGSGQGRETQYF	TRBJ2-5	TRBD1	TRBV19
TGTGCCAGCAGTTTTGGGCCGCTCTACGAGCAGTACTTC	CASSFGPLYEQYF	TRBJ2-7	.	TRBV28
TGCGCCAGCAGCTTGGCACAGGGGGCGGATACGCAGTATTTT	CASSLAQGADTQYF	TRBJ2-3	TRBD1	TRBV5-1
TGTGCCAGCAGGGTTCAGGGGGCTCGGGGCTACACCTTC	CASRVQGARGYTF	TRBJ1-2	TRBD1	TRBV6-1
TGTGCCAGCAGTTTATCGCAGAACAATGAGCAGTTCTTC	CASSLSQNNEQFF	TRBJ2-1	.	TRBV27
TGTGCCAGCAGGAAGCGGACAGGGGTTGGGACTGAAGCTTTCTTT	CASRKRTGVGTEAFF	TRBJ1-1	TRBD1	TRBV25-1
TGCGCCAGCAGCCCGGACAGTGGGTTACTGTTTTTT	CASSPDSGLLFF	TRBJ1-4	.	TRBV5-1
TGTGCCAGCAGTTTAGGACAGGGCGGCGGCTACACCTTC	CASSLGQGGGYTF	TRBJ1-2	TRBD1	TRBV6-5
TGTGCCAGCAGTTCAAGCGGGAGGGCCTCCTACGAGCAGTACTTC	CASSSSGRASYEQYF	TRBJ2-7	TRBD2	TRBV28
TGCGCCAGCAGCCAAGATCCAGGGAGGGAGCAGTACTTC	CASSQDPGREQYF	TRBJ2-7	.	TRBV4-1
TGCAGCGCCTTAGGGGGCCAAAGCGATGGCTACACCTTC	CSALGGQSDGYTF	TRBJ1-2	TRBD1	TRBV29-1
TGTGCCAGCAGCCAAGAGCTGGCAGGCTTGGAGCCCCAGCATTTT	CASSQELAGLEPQHF	TRBJ1-5	.	TRBV4-2
TGTGCCAGCAGTTTTGACGGAGGCTATGGCTACACCTTC	CASSFDGGYGYTF	TRBJ1-2	.	TRBV6-1
TGTGCCACCAGTCAACAGGGGAGGACTGAAGCTTTCTTT	CATSQQGRTEAFF	TRBJ1-1	TRBD1	TRBV15
TGTGCCAGCAGCCAACTAATCGGGACTTCCTCTCCGAACACCGGGGAGCTGTTTTTT	CASSQLIGTSSPNTGELFF	TRBJ2-2	.	TRBV4-2